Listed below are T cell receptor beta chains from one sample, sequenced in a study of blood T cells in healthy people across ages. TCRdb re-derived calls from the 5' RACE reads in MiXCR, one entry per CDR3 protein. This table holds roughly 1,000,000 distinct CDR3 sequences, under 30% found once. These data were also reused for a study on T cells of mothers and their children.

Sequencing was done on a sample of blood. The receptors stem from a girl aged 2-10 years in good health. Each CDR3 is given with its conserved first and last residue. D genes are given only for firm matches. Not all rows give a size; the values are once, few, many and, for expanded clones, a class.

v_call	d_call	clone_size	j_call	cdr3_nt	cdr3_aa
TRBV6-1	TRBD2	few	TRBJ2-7	TGTGCCAGCAGCCAACCTAGCGGGTATTCCTACGAGCAGTACTTC	CASSQPSGYSYEQYF
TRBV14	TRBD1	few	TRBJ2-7	TGTGCCAGCAGCCACCGGGACAGGACCTACGAGCAGTACTTC	CASSHRDRTYEQYF
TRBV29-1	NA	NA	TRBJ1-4	TGCAGCGTTGAAGATCTAGGTGAAGAAAAACTGTTTTTT	CSVEDLGEEKLFF
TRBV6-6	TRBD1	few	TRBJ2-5	TGTGCCAGCAGGGGTACCGGGACAGGGGGAAAGACCCAGTACTTC	CASRGTGTGGKTQYF
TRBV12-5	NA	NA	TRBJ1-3	TGTGCTAGTGGTCGAGAGGCACTTGGAAACACCATATATTTT	CASGREALGNTIYF
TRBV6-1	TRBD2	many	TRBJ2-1	TGTGCCAGCAGGACTAGCGGGTACAATGAGCAGTTCTTC	CASRTSGYNEQFF
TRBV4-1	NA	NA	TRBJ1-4	TGCGCCAGCAGCCAAGGTAGCAGGAACCAAGAAAAACTGTTTTTT	CASSQGSRNQEKLFF
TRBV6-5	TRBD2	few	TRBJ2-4	TGTGCCAGCAGTTACGTCGAGGGCGGGGGAGCCAAAAACATTCAGTACTTC	CASSYVEGGGAKNIQYF
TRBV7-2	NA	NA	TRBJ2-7	TGTGCCAGCAGCTTAGAGGTAGGGGGAAGCTACGAGCAGTACTTC	CASSLEVGGSYEQYF
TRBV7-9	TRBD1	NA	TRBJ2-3	TGTGCCAGCAGCTTAGTGGGACAGGCCTCCTACACCACAGATACGCAGTATTTT	CASSLVGQASYTTDTQYF
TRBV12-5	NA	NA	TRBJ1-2	TGTGCTAGTGGTTTGGGCGGACTTAACTATGGCTACACCTTC	CASGLGGLNYGYTF
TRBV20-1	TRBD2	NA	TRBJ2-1	TGCAGTGCTGATAGCGGGAGGGGCTCCTACAATGAGCAGTTCTTC	CSADSGRGSYNEQFF
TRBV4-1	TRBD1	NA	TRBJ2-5	TGCGCCAGCAGCCTCGAGGACAGGGTCCAAGAGACCCAGTACTTC	CASSLEDRVQETQYF
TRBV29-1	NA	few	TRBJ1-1	TGCAGCGTGGCGTACACTGAAGCTTTCTTT	CSVAYTEAFF
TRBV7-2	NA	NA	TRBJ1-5	TGTGCCAGCAGCTTTAACGCCGCAGCGGGCAATCAGCCCCAGCATTTT	CASSFNAAAGNQPQHF
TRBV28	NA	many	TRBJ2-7	TGTGCCAGCAGTTTACCGGGAGACGGCTACGAGCAGTACTTC	CASSLPGDGYEQYF
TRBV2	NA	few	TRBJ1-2	TGTGCCAGCAGTGCTCCCAAATTTTATGGCTACACCTTC	CASSAPKFYGYTF
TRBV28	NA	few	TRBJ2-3	TGTGCCAGCAGTCCCTCTCGTGTGCGGGCAGATACGCAGTATTTT	CASSPSRVRADTQYF
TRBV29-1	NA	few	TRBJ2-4	TGCAGCGTTGAAGGGGGCGAGGGGTTGGTGGACATTCAGTACTTC	CSVEGGEGLVDIQYF
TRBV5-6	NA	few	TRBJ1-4	TGTGCCAGCAGCTTGGGGAGGGGTCGACTTCAAAAACTGTTTTTT	CASSLGRGRLQKLFF
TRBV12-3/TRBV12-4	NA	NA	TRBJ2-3	TGTGCCAGCAGTTTAGGAACTAGGGACACAGATACGCAGTATTTT	CASSLGTRDTDTQYF
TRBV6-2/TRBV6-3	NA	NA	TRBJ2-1	TGTGCCAGCAGGACCGACGCAAACCAGCAGTTCTTC	CASRTDANQQFF
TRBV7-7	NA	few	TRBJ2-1	TGTGCTAGCAGCTTACGTGGGAATGGAGAGCAGTTCTTC	CASSLRGNGEQFF
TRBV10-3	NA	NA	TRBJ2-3	TGTGCCATCAGTGAATTAGATACGCAGTATTTT	CAISELDTQYF
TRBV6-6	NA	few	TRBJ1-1	TGTGCCAGCACCCCGGGCGGGGGCAGCACTGAAGCTTTCTTT	CASTPGGGSTEAFF
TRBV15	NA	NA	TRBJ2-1	TGTGCCACCAGCAGATCCCCTTGGGCGGAGACCCATGAGCAGTTCTTC	CATSRSPWAETHEQFF
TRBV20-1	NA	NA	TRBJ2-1	TGCAGTGCTGGCGCAGAAGGTGAGCAGTTCTTC	CSAGAEGEQFF
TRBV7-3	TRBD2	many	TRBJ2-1	TGTGCCAGCAGCTTATTAGCGGGGGCACATGAGCAGTTCTTC	CASSLLAGAHEQFF
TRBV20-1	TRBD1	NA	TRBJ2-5	TGCAGTGCTAGAACCGGGACAGGGAGAGAGACCCAGTACTTC	CSARTGTGRETQYF
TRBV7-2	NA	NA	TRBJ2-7	TGTGCCAGCAGCCTGAGTATACCCCCCGAGCAGTACTTC	CASSLSIPPEQYF
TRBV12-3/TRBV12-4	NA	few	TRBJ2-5	TGTGCCAGCAGTAAACAGGAATTCTGGGAGACCCAGTACTTC	CASSKQEFWETQYF
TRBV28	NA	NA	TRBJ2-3	TGTGCCAGCTTGACAGATACGGATACGCAGTATTTT	CASLTDTDTQYF
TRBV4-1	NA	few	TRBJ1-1	TGCGCCAGCAGCCAAGGGGGAGGACAGAAGTCAAACACTGAAGCTTTCTTT	CASSQGGGQKSNTEAFF
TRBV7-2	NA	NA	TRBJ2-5	TGTGCCAGCAGCTTAGTAGGGCTCTCTTCTCGGGAGACCCAGTACTTC	CASSLVGLSSRETQYF
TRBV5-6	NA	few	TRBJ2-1	TGTGCCAGCAGCGGACTCCCTCCCTACAATGAGCAGTTCTTC	CASSGLPPYNEQFF
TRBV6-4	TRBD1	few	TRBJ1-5	TGTGCCAGCAGCAAAGGGGGCGATGGCAATCAGCCCCAGCATTTT	CASSKGGDGNQPQHF
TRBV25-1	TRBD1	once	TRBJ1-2	TGTGCCAGCCAGGGGGGACGGGTAGTAGCTAACTATGGCTACACCTTC	CASQGGRVVANYGYTF
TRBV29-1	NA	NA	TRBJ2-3	TGCAGCGTTGAGGGCAGGCAAACAGATACGCAGTATTTT	CSVEGRQTDTQYF
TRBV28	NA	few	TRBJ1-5	TGTGCCAGCAGTTTATCGGACACCAGGGGCCAGCCCCAGCATTTT	CASSLSDTRGQPQHF
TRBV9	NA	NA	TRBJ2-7	TGTGCCAGCAGCGTAGGCGGCAATAACTACGAGCAGTACTTC	CASSVGGNNYEQYF
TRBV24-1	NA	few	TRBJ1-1	TGTGCCACCAGTGATCCCGGCACTGAAGCTTTCTTT	CATSDPGTEAFF
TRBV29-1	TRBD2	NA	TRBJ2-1	TGCAGCGTTGAACCCCTAGCGGCTGAGCAGTTCTTC	CSVEPLAAEQFF
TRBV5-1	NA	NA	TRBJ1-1	TGCGCCAGCAGCTCCCGGACAAACACTGAAGCTTTCTTT	CASSSRTNTEAFF
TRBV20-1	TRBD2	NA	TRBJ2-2	TGCAGTGCTCCTGCGGCGGGGGTTACCGGGGAGCTGTTTTTT	CSAPAAGVTGELFF
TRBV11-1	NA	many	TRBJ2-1	TGTGCCAGCAGCTTGACATTCAATGAGCAGTTCTTC	CASSLTFNEQFF
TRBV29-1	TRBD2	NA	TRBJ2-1	TGCAGCGTTGCTAGCGGGAGCTATGAGCAGTTCTTC	CSVASGSYEQFF
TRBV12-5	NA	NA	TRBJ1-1	TGTGCTAGTGGTGCCGGGGAGGGGGGGAACACTGAAGCTCTCTTT	CASGAGEGGNTEALF
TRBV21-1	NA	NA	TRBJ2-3	TGTGCCAGCAGCACTCCGGGACAGGGTGCAGATACGCAGTATTTT	CASSTPGQGADTQYF
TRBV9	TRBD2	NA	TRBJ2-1	TGTGCCAGCAGCGTAGAAGGACTAGCGGGACTTAGCTCCTACAATGAGCAGTTCTTC	CASSVEGLAGLSSYNEQFF
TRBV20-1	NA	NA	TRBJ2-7	TGCAGTGCTAGGGCTCCATCAGGGGCCGGCGAGCAGTACTTC	CSARAPSGAGEQYF
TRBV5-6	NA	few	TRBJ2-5	TGTGCCAGCAGCTTCCCCTTAGACGGGACCCGAGGTCGGACCCAGTACTTC	CASSFPLDGTRGRTQYF
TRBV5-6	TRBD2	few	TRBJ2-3	TGTGCCAGCAGCTTGTTAGCGGGAGCGCCTTCTAGCACAGATACGCAGTATTTT	CASSLLAGAPSSTDTQYF
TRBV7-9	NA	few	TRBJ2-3	TGTGCCAGCAGTAGCCGGGAGCAAATAGTGGATACGCAGTATTTT	CASSSREQIVDTQYF
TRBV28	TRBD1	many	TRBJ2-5	TGTGCCAGCAGTTTAAGGGACAGGGGGCTGGAGACCCAGTACTTC	CASSLRDRGLETQYF
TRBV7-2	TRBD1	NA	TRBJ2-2	TGTGCCAGCAGCTTGGAGACAGGGAAGGGGTCCGGGGAGCTGTTTTTT	CASSLETGKGSGELFF